A selection of T cell receptor beta chains follows, all from one sample in a study of blood T cells in healthy people across ages. A single record per CDR3 protein comes from TCRdb applying MiXCR to the 5' RACE reads. The table shows more than 1,400,000 distinct CDR3 sequences, with roughly 40% occurring only once. Sequences were obtained from blood. Every receptor here comes from a woman between 18 and 30 years old in good health. Both conserved end residues are part of each CDR3. A D gene is named only where the DNA matches it firmly. Size is omitted from some rows. Given values are once, few, many or a class for expanded clones.

>TRBJ2-3|TRBV7-9|TRBD2|.
CASSLLAGSRTDTQYF
TGTGCCAGCAGCCTGTTAGCGGGTAGCCGCACAGATACGCAGTATTTT
>TRBJ1-2|TRBV30|TRBD1|.
CAWEIQGTNYGYTF
TGTGCCTGGGAAATACAGGGGACGAACTATGGCTACACCTTC
>TRBJ2-5|TRBV20-1|.|.
CSALAFHETQYF
TGCAGTGCTCTAGCGTTCCATGAGACCCAGTACTTC
>TRBJ2-3|TRBV28|TRBD1|.
CASSFLRTGGSFDRADTQYF
TGTGCCAGCAGTTTCCTTCGGACAGGGGGCTCTTTCGACAGGGCAGATACGCAGTATTTT
>TRBJ2-1|TRBV28|TRBD1|few
CASSGTPGGAYNEQFF
TGTGCCAGCAGTGGGACCCCAGGGGGCGCGTACAATGAGCAGTTCTTC
>TRBJ1-2|TRBV5-4|.|few
CASSWRGDYGYTF
TGTGCCAGCAGCTGGAGGGGGGACTATGGCTACACCTTC
>TRBJ1-5|TRBV5-1|.|.
CASSLGRGGEPQHF
TGCGCCAGCAGCTTGGGCCGGGGTGGGGAGCCCCAGCATTTT
>TRBJ1-6|TRBV12-3/TRBV12-4|.|.
CASSFGKGSPLHF
TGTGCCAGCAGTTTCGGTAAAGGTTCACCCCTCCACTTT
>TRBJ2-7|TRBV18|.|.
CASSPTGSLSYEQYF
TGTGCCAGCTCACCTACAGGGTCTCTCTCCTACGAGCAGTACTTC
>TRBJ2-1|TRBV11-2|TRBD2|few
CASSFEAGGGGEQFF
TGTGCCAGCAGCTTTGAGGCGGGCGGGGGAGGTGAGCAGTTCTTC
>TRBJ2-7|TRBV6-1|.|.
CASSDPGRSKKQYF
TGTGCCAGCAGTGATCCAGGGCGGTCGAAGAAGCAGTACTTT
>TRBJ2-7|TRBV24-1|.|few
CATSAAGAYEQYF
TGTGCCACCAGTGCCGCAGGCGCCTACGAGCAGTACTTC
>TRBJ2-7|TRBV9|TRBD2|.
CASSPQRGGINEQYF
TGTGCCAGCAGCCCCCAGCGGGGAGGGATCAATGAGCAGTACTTC
>TRBJ1-5|TRBV5-1|.|.
CASSPQAGSNQPQHF
TGCGCCAGCAGCCCCCAGGCGGGGAGCAATCAGCCCCAGCATTTT
>TRBJ2-1|TRBV20-1|.|.
CSARARGGWSSYNEQFF
TGCAGTGCTAGAGCTAGGGGGGGCTGGTCCTCCTACAATGAGCAGTTCTTC
>TRBJ2-3|TRBV27|.|.
CASSLLGRGTDTQYF
TGTGCCAGCAGTTTATTGGGCAGGGGTACAGATACGCAGTATTTT
>TRBJ2-1|TRBV5-1|TRBD2|.
CASSLLIGSAGVNEQFF
TGCGCCAGCAGCCTCCTTATAGGTTCGGCGGGGGTGAATGAGCAGTTCTTC
>TRBJ1-5|TRBV6-1|.|few
CASSPEGPQHF
TGTGCCAGCAGTCCCGAGGGGCCCCAGCATTTT
>TRBJ2-3|TRBV7-3|.|.
CASSSKGADTQYF
TGTGCCAGCAGCTCAAAGGGTGCAGATACGCAGTATTTT
>TRBJ2-2|TRBV20-1|.|few
CSASLGVGELFF
TGCAGTGCTAGTCTGGGGGTTGGGGAGCTGTTTTTT
>TRBJ1-2|TRBV30|.|.
CAWSEGRNYGYTF
TGTGCCTGGAGTGAGGGACGGAACTATGGCTACACCTTC
>TRBJ2-5|TRBV3-1|.|.
CASSPGGLMKETQYF
TGTGCCAGCAGCCCTGGGGGGCTTATGAAAGAGACCCAGTACTTC
>TRBJ1-4|TRBV20-1|TRBD1|.
CSAFDRGRRGEKLFF
TGCAGTGCGTTCGACAGGGGCCGGAGGGGTGAAAAACTGTTTTTT
>TRBJ2-1|TRBV2|TRBD2|few
CAWGGDSAPIEQFF
TGTGCCTGGGGGGGGGACTCCGCCCCGATTGAGCAGTTCTTC
>TRBJ1-2|TRBV28|.|.
CASSPFLYYGYTF
TGTGCCAGCAGCCCTTTCCTATACTATGGCTACACCTTC
>TRBJ2-7|TRBV7-9|.|.
CASSLPSNQPSYEQYF
TGTGCCAGCAGCTTACCGAGTAACCAACCCTCCTACGAGCAGTACTTC
>TRBJ2-2|TRBV4-2|.|.
CASSRSGGELFF
TGTGCCAGCAGCCGTAGTGGCGGGGAGCTGTTTTTT
>TRBJ2-1|TRBV24-1|.|.
CATSVGNEQFF
TGTGCCACCAGTGTCGGCAATGAGCAGTTCTTC
>TRBJ2-5|TRBV20-1|.|few
CSAPLRGETQYF
TGCAGTGCTCCCCTTCGGGGGGAGACCCAGTACTTC
>TRBJ2-7|TRBV3-1|TRBD2|few
CASSQDEAGSASYEQYF
TGTGCCAGCAGCCAAGACGAAGCGGGGTCTGCGTCCTACGAGCAGTACTTC
>TRBJ2-4|TRBV6-1|.|.
CASSEAPALAKNIQYF
TGTGCCAGCAGTGAAGCGCCCGCCTTAGCCAAAAACATTCAGTACTTC
>TRBJ2-7|TRBV6-8|.|few
CARARPYEQYF
TGTGCCAGGGCGAGACCCTACGAGCAGTACTTC
>TRBJ2-3|TRBV29-1|.|.
CSVGQGFYTDTQYF
TGCAGCGTGGGCCAAGGATTCTACACAGATACGCAGTATTTT
>TRBJ2-3|TRBV5-1|.|once
CASSLGSGTNTDTQYF
TGCGCCAGCAGCTTGGGGTCTGGGACGAACACAGATACGCAGTATTTT
>TRBJ2-3|TRBV4-1|.|many
CASSQDPTDTQYF
TGCGCCAGCAGCCAAGATCCCACAGATACGCAGTATTTT
>TRBJ2-7|TRBV20-1|TRBD2|.
CSAGGLAGLAVLSSYEQYF
TGCAGTGCTGGGGGGCTCGCGGGACTAGCGGTCCTAAGCTCCTACGAGCAGTACTTC
>TRBJ1-2|TRBV2|TRBD1|.
CASSEWGRGRVIYGYTF
TGTGCCAGCAGTGAATGGGGCAGGGGGCGCGTTATTTATGGCTACACCTTC
>TRBJ2-2|TRBV14|.|.
CASSQELAGELFF
TGTGCCAGCAGCCAAGAACTGGCCGGGGAGCTGTTTTTT
>TRBJ2-3|TRBV21-1|.|.
CASSKRETTPYTRASSTDTQYF
TGTGCCAGCAGCAAAAGGGAGACGACTCCCTATACGAGGGCCTCTAGCACAGATACGCAGTATTTT
>TRBJ2-5|TRBV20-1|TRBD2|many
CSASYTSAQETQYF
TGCAGTGCTTCTTATACTAGCGCGCAAGAGACCCAGTACTTC
>TRBJ1-5|TRBV29-1|TRBD1|.
CSVETGDQPQHF
TGCAGCGTTGAAACAGGGGATCAGCCCCAGCATTTT
>TRBJ2-1|TRBV24-1|.|.
CATSDADGVYNEQFF
TGTGCCACCAGTGATGCGGACGGGGTATACAATGAGCAGTTCTTC
>TRBJ2-3|TRBV7-9|.|.
CASSSRGVAPPDTQYF
TGTGCCAGCAGCTCCCGCGGGGTAGCTCCCCCAGATACGCAGTATTTT
>TRBJ2-5|TRBV6-1|.|.
CASSEGGGTGETQYF
TGTGCCAGCAGTGAAGGAGGAGGGACCGGGGAGACCCAGTACTTC
>TRBJ1-1|TRBV21-1|.|.
CASSTPDRSNTEAFF
TGTGCCAGCAGCACTCCTGACCGCTCGAACACTGAAGCTTTCTTT
>TRBJ2-1|TRBV10-3|.|.
CAISPGDPLYNEQFF
TGTGCCATCAGCCCCGGGGACCCTCTCTACAATGAGCAGTTTTTC
>TRBJ1-6|TRBV25-1|TRBD1|few
CASSDPRQGAVNSPLHF
TGTGCCAGCAGTGACCCGAGACAGGGGGCGGTGAATTCACCCCTCCACTTT
>TRBJ2-1|TRBV12-3/TRBV12-4|TRBD2|few
CASSFPGLADEQFF
TGTGCCAGCAGTTTCCCGGGACTAGCGGATGAGCAGTTCTTC
>TRBJ1-5|TRBV27|.|.
CASSLGLWEPQHF
TGTGCCAGCAGTTTAGGTTTGTGGGAGCCCCAGCATTTT
>TRBJ2-3|TRBV6-5|.|.
CASSSSIGGSTDTQYF
TGTGCCAGCAGCTCCTCCATAGGGGGAAGCACAGATACGCAGTATTTT
>TRBJ1-4|TRBV3-1|.|few
CASSRTARPQGGHEKLFF
TGTGCCAGCAGCCGCACGGCTCGGCCCCAGGGCGGCCATGAAAAACTGTTTTTT
>TRBJ2-5|TRBV14|.|few
CASSHHGATAQETQYF
TGTGCCAGCAGCCACCATGGGGCGACAGCCCAAGAGACCCAGTACTTC
>TRBJ2-7|TRBV5-1|.|.
CASSLGGDYNEQYF
TGCGCCAGCAGCTTGGGCGGAGATTACAATGAGCAGTACTTC
>TRBJ2-1|TRBV18|.|.
CASCLDGDEQFF
TGTGCCTCCTGCCTCGACGGCGATGAGCAGTTCTTC
>TRBJ2-5|TRBV3-1|.|.
CASSPKSQSRETQYF
TGTGCCAGCAGCCCAAAGTCACAATCGAGGGAGACCCAGTACTTC
>TRBJ2-5|TRBV20-1|.|few
CSAPLKTQYF
TGCAGTGCCCCCCTAAAGACCCAGTACTTC
>TRBJ1-1|TRBV20-1|.|.
CSARDLGLNTEAFF
TGCAGTGCTAGAGATCTGGGGTTGAACACTGAAGCTTTCTTT
>TRBJ2-5|TRBV6-6|TRBD2|once
CASIISGVQPETQYF
TGTGCCAGCATCATAAGCGGGGTCCAGCCGGAGACCCAGTACTTC
>TRBJ1-2|TRBV6-5|TRBD1|few
CASRPGQGANYGYTF
TGTGCCAGCAGGCCGGGACAGGGGGCTAACTATGGCTACACCTTC